The 15 T cell receptor beta chains below come from one sample, sequenced in a study of cytomegalovirus exposure and HLA in healthy donors. The PCR had 60 Vbeta and 13 Jbeta primers. The assay was immunoSEQ multiplex PCR, and TCRdb's table has in-frame clones only and misses some. Of some 150,000 clones listed, around 80% are singletons. The sequencing input was PBMCs. The receptors were gathered from a man younger than 35 in good health and CMV-seropositive.

V is TRBV4-3 and J is TRBJ2-3; D is uncertain. From germline, CDR1 is LGHNA and CDR2 YSLEER. This CDR3 is 14 amino acids long. Trimming pared 0 bases from V and 2 bases from J, leaving 6 bases between. The CDR3 sequence is CASSQDQVTDTQYF. The CDR3 coding sequence is TGCGCCAGCAGCCAAGATCAGGTCACAGATACGCAGTATTTT.

The genes are TRBV5-6 and TRBJ2-2, with no clear D. The V gene's germline CDR1 is SGHDT and CDR2 YYEEEE. This CDR3 is 15 amino acids long. Between the trimmed V and J ends, which lost 0 bases and 6 bases, there was a span of 12 bases. The CDR3 DNA reads TGTGCCAGCAGCTTGGTCGTCGGCGGTGCCGGGGAGCTGTTTTTT. Its protein product is CASSLVVGGAGELFF.

A remark on this clone: Germline is not matched at one junction end, which may reflect a read error. The chain carries TRBV7-6 and TRBJ2-3; 9 positions agree with TRBD2. This CDR3 region has 13 residues. Germline V CDR1 and CDR2: SGHVS, FNYEAQ. The CDR3 spells CASSVPPAGGWSF. CDR3 sequence (DNA): TGTGCCAGCAGCGTACCCCCAGCGGGAGGATGGTCTTTT.

This clone was recorded only once. This sequence joins TRBV14 and TRBJ2-3, with a weak D call TRBD2 (6 bases). The CDR3 extends over 13 amino acids. V shed 1 base and J shed 4 bases, with 6 bases lying between them. Germline V CDR1 and CDR2: SGHDN, FVKESK. CDR3: CASSQAGADTQYF. CDR3 sequence (DNA): TGTGCCAGCAGCCAAGCGGGGGCAGATACGCAGTATTTT.

The V gene is TRBV11-2, the J gene TRBJ1-6, with TRBD1 matching 9 bases. Trimming removed 5 bases from V and 10 bases from J; junction bases left unmatched: 9. From germline, CDR1 is SGHAT and CDR2 FQNNGV. The CDR3 has 15 residues. The CDR3 reads CASSAPGQGWSPLHF. CDR3 DNA sequence: TGTGCCAGCAGCGCCCCGGGACAGGGATGGTCACCCCTCCACTTT. Full variable domain (missing parts from reference TRBV11-2 and TRBJ1-6): EAGVAQSPRYKIIEKRQSVAFWCNPISGHATLYWYQQILGQGPKLLIQFQNNGVVDDSQLPKDRFSAERLKGVDSTLKIQPAKLEDSAVYLCASSAPGQGWSPLHFGNGTRLTVT.

This chain connects TRBV7-9 to TRBJ2-1, with 7 positions matching TRBD1. The CDR3 runs 15 residues. With 2 bases clipped from V and 5 bases from J, the junction kept 6 bases outside the gene matches. The germline V gene encodes CDR1 SEHNR and CDR2 FQNEAQ (reference sequence). The CDR3 protein is CASSLRGRLDNEQFF. For the CDR3, the DNA is TGTGCCAGCAGCTTAAGGGGGCGGTTAGACAATGAGCAGTTCTTC.

This chain connects TRBV19 to TRBJ2-1, with no clear D. Trimming cost V 3 bases and J 2 bases, with 17 bases left between them. The CDR3 totals 17 residues. The germline gives CDR1 LNHDA, CDR2 SQIVND (reference sequence). CDR3 nucleotide sequence: TGTGCCAGTAGTATGGCTAGAAGACTTAATGCCTACAATGAGCAGTTCTTC. Translating gives CASSMARRLNAYNEQFF.

This clone was seen once. CDR3 nucleotide sequence: TGTGCCAGCAGCTCCCGGGAGACCCAGTACTTC. The encoded protein is CASSSRETQYF. The J gene is TRBJ2-5, the V gene TRBV7-9; D ambiguous. CDR3 length: 11 residues. Trimming left V 4 bases short and J 5 bases short, with 5 bases between. The germline V gene encodes CDR1 SEHNR and CDR2 FQNEAQ (reference sequence).

The J gene is TRBJ2-7, the V gene TRBV13, with D maybe TRBD1 (5 bases). Trimming left V 5 bases short and J 1 base short, with 15 bases between. The CDR3 sequence is 15 residues long. The V gene's germline CDR1 is PRHDT and CDR2 FYEKMQ (reference sequence). CDR3 residues: CASSLLGAGSYEQYF. The CDR3 coding sequence is TGTGCCAGCAGCCTCCTTGGGGCAGGTTCCTACGAGCAGTACTTC.

The rearrangement joins TRBV13 to TRBJ2-3; maybe TRBD2 (5 bases). The germline gives CDR1 PRHDT, CDR2 FYEKMQ (reference sequence). Trimming pared 5 bases from V and 1 base from J, leaving 10 bases between. CDR3 length: 14 amino acids. The CDR3 sequence: CASSTPGGTDTQYF. The DNA of the CDR3 is TGTGCCAGCAGCACCCCCGGGGGCACAGATACGCAGTATTTT. Filled out from reference TRBV13 and TRBJ2-3, the complete variable domain reads AAGVIQSPRHLIKEKRETATLKCYPIPRHDTVYWYQQGPGQDPQFLISFYEKMQSDKGSIPDRFSAQQFSDYHSELNMSSLELGDSALYFCASSTPGGTDTQYFGPGTRLTVL.

With regard to this clone: This sample includes further DNA sequences coding for the same CDR3. The CDR3 loop reads CASSSQDGQGYGYTF. DNA for the CDR3: TGTGCCAGCAGCTCCCAAGACGGACAGGGCTATGGCTACACCTTC. The chain couples TRBV19 to TRBJ1-2; 8 positions match TRBD1. The J segment lost 4 bases and the V segment lost 9 bases, leaving 13 bases of the junction unmatched. Germline V gene sequence: CDR1 LNHDA, CDR2 SQIVND (reference sequence). The CDR3 totals 15 residues.

The rearrangement links TRBV5-1 to TRBJ1-1; D is unresolved. CDR1 and CDR2 from the germline V gene are SGHRS and YFSETQ. Trimming stripped 1 base from V and 1 base from J, with 14 bases between. This CDR3 is built from 16 residues. The CDR3 bases are TGCGCCAGCAGCTTGAGTCAGGCCAGTAGGAACACTGAAGCTTTCTTT. Encoded protein: CASSLSQASRNTEAFF.

J is TRBJ2-1 and V is TRBV2; a possible D gene is TRBD2 (6 bases). CDR1 SNHLY and CDR2 FYNNEI come from the germline V gene. This CDR3 spans 19 amino acids. The V gene lost 4 bases and the J gene lost 0 bases, with 22 bases spanning the gap. CDR3 region: CASSVPILSPGSSYNEQFF. CDR3 coding DNA: TGTGCCAGCAGTGTCCCAATATTAAGCCCCGGGAGCTCCTACAATGAGCAGTTCTTC.

Comments on this clone: The junction shows a germline mismatch at one end, possibly a read error. The J gene is TRBJ2-3, the V gene TRBV6-1, with no clear D. The V gene's germline CDR1 is MNHNS and CDR2 SASEGT. The CDR3 is made up of 14 amino acids. DNA for the CDR3: TGTGCCGGCAGTGAAGCGCAGACCGGGGATACGCAGTATTTT. Protein sequence: CAGSEAQTGDTQYF.

The V gene is TRBV9, the J gene TRBJ2-7; tentatively, D is TRBD2 (7 bases). CDR3 size: 15 residues. V was shortened by 0 bases and J by 4 bases, with 14 bases between the two germline ends. Germline V gene data show CDR1 as SGDLS and CDR2 as YYNGEE. As DNA, the CDR3 is TGTGCCAGCAGCGTAGATGCGGGGGCGGGTTACGAGCAGTACTTC. Protein: CASSVDAGAGYEQYF. The entire variable domain, with the rest obtained from reference TRBV9 and TRBJ2-7, is as follows: DSGVTQTPKHLITATGQRVTLRCSPRSGDLSVYWYQQSLDQGLQFLIQYYNGEERAKGNILERFSAQQFPDLHSELNLSSLELGDSALYFCASSVDAGAGYEQYFGPGTRLTVT.